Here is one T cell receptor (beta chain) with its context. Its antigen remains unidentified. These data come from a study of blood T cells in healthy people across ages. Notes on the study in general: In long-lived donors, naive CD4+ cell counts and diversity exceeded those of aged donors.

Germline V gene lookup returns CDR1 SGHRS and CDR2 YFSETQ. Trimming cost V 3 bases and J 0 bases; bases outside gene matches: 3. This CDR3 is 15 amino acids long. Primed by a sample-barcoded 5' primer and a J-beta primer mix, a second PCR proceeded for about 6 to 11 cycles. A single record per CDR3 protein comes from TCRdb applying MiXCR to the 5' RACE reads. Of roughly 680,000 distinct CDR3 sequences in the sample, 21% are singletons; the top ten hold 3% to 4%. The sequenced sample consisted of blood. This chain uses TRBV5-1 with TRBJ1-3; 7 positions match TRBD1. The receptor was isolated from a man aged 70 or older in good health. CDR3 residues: CASSSQGSSGNTIYF. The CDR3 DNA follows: TGCGCCAGCAGCTCACAGGGGAGCTCTGGAAACACCATATATTTT. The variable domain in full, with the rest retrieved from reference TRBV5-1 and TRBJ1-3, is KAGVTQTPRYLIKTRGQQVTLSCSPISGHRSVSWYQQTPGQGLQFLFEYFSETQRNKGNFPGRFSGRQFSNSRSEMNVSTLELGDSALYLCASSSQGSSGNTIYFGEGSWLTVV.